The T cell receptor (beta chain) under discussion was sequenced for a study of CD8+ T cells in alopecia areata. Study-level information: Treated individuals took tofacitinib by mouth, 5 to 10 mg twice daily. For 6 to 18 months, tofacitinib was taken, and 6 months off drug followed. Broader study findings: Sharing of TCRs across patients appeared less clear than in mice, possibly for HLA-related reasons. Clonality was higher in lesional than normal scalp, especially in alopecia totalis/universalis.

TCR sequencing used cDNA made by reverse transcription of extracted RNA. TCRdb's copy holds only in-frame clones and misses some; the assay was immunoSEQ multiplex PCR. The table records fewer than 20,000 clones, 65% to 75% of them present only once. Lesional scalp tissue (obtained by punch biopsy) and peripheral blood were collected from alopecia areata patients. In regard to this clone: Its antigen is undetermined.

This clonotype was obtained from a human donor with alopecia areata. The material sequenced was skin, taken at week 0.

The CDR3 nucleotides read TGTGCCAGCTCACCGCGGGGACAGGGGGAAGATGGCTACACCTTC. This gives the protein CASSPRGQGEDGYTF. The chain has TRBV18 and TRBJ1-2; 11 nucleotides line up with TRBD1. Unmatched junction bases numbered 6, after V lost 3 bases and J lost 6 bases. Germline V gene data show CDR1 as KGHSH and CDR2 as LQKENI. The CDR3 has 15 residues.